The 13 T cell receptor beta chains in this list originate from one sample, sequenced in a study of control samples from healthy donors and cancer patients. The protocol was immunoSEQ multiplex PCR, while the TCRdb copy is restricted to in-frame clones and leaves out a portion. Found here are about 140,000 clones, approximately 90% of them singletons; the top ten hold just over 8.5%. The material sequenced was blood. All receptors come from a woman in her 30s in good health.

This chain connects TRBV5-4 to TRBJ2-3, with 7 nucleotides matching TRBD2. The CDR3 loop spans 17 amino acids. Germline V gene lookup returns CDR1 SGHNT and CDR2 YYREEE (reference sequence). V lost 2 bases, J lost 4 bases, and 13 bases stayed unmatched. The CDR3 sequence: CASSFDRVGGSADTQYF. The CDR3 DNA is TGTGCCAGCAGCTTTGATAGGGTTGGCGGGAGCGCAGATACGCAGTATTTT.

This chain connects TRBV9 to TRBJ2-1; D not resolved. Trimming removed 0 bases from V and 5 bases from J, with 18 bases in between. The germline V gene has CDR1 SGDLS and CDR2 YYNGEE. The CDR3 covers 17 residues. The CDR3 coding sequence is TGTGCCAGCAGCGTAGAAACGGGTAGCTTCATACACAATGAGCAGTTCTTC. Translating gives CASSVETGSFIHNEQFF.

The genes are TRBV5-1 and TRBJ2-6; 7 bases match TRBD2. The V gene's germline CDR1 is SGHRS and CDR2 YFSETQ. V shed 4 bases, J shed 0 bases, and the junction held 10 bases outside the gene matches. CDR3 length: 18 amino acids. CDR3 DNA sequence: TGCGCCAGCAGCCCTGAACTAGCGCTCAACTCTGGGGCCAACGTCCTGACTTTC. It translates to CASSPELALNSGANVLTF.

The gene calls are TRBV5-1 and TRBJ2-7; 9 bases are a match to TRBD1. V gave up 0 bases and J gave up 2 bases; unmatched junction bases: 3. The germline CDR1 and CDR2 sequences are SGHRS and YFSETQ. The length of the CDR3 is 15 residues. DNA for the CDR3: TGCGCCAGCAGCTTGGACAGGGGGCTTCCCTACGAGCAGTACTTC. It specifies CASSLDRGLPYEQYF.

The V call is TRBV7-2, the J call TRBJ2-1; 8 nucleotides line up with TRBD2. This CDR3 has 14 amino acids. From germline, CDR1 is SGHTA and CDR2 FQGNSA. With V trimmed by 6 bases and J by 8 bases, 9 bases remained unmatched. CDR3: CASRERGRGYEQFF. CDR3 DNA sequence: TGTGCCAGCAGGGAGCGGGGGAGAGGCTATGAGCAGTTCTTC.

The CDR3 DNA reads TGTGCCAGCAGCTTGACGGATAATAATGAAAAACTGTTTTTT. As protein: CASSLTDNNEKLFF. The chain couples TRBV7-6 to TRBJ1-4; D remains ambiguous. Germline CDR1 and CDR2: SGHVS and FNYEAQ. This CDR3 contains 14 residues. V dropped 3 bases and J dropped 4 bases, with 9 bases sitting between them.

The sample holds a few counts of this clone. The rearrangement uses TRBV27 and TRBJ2-1; perhaps TRBD2 as D (5 bases). Germline lookup yields CDR1 MNHEY and CDR2 SMNVEV (reference sequence). V lost 1 base and J 1 base, leaving 8 bases between the germline ends. This CDR3 is built from 15 residues. The CDR3 DNA sequence: TGTGCCAGCAGTTTATTTGGCGGGTCCTACAATGAGCAGTTCTTC. Amino acid sequence: CASSLFGGSYNEQFF.

The chain is built from TRBV3-1 (or the pseudogene TRBV3-2) and TRBJ1-1; TRBD1 might be the D (6 bases). V was trimmed by 4 bases and J by 2 bases, leaving 11 bases between them. The CDR3 loop spans 14 amino acids. Germline CDR1 and CDR2: LGHDT and YNNKEL (reference sequence). The CDR3 sequence is CASSRSRGNTEAFF. CDR3 coding DNA: TGTGCCAGCAGCCGTTCCAGGGGTAACACTGAAGCTTTCTTT.

The chain links TRBV19 to TRBJ2-5; D is undetermined. The germline gives CDR1 LNHDA, CDR2 SQIVND (reference sequence). V gave up 1 base and J gave up 0 bases, with 6 bases separating them. The CDR3 has 14 residues. CDR3 region: CASSIAGNQETQYF. CDR3 nucleotides: TGTGCCAGTAGTATAGCCGGCAACCAAGAGACCCAGTACTTC.

The chain has TRBV27 and TRBJ2-7, with D tentatively TRBD2 (5 bases). The CDR3 covers 15 residues. The V gene lost 3 bases and the J gene lost 4 bases, with 16 bases spanning the gap. Germline CDR1 reads MNHEY; CDR2 reads SMNVEV (reference sequence). The CDR3 spells CASSFNGNPSYEQYF. The CDR3 region has the DNA TGTGCCAGCAGTTTTAACGGGAATCCCTCGTACGAGCAGTACTTC.

This clone has only one observation. The gene calls are TRBV5-1 and TRBJ1-2, with a weak D call TRBD1 (5 bases). From germline, CDR1 is SGHRS and CDR2 YFSETQ. CDR3 length equals 14 residues. Trimming took off 4 bases at V and 6 bases at J, with 16 bases between the two ends. The CDR3 region has the DNA TGCGCCAGCAGCCTAACCGGGACGGGGCATGGCTACACCTTC. As protein: CASSLTGTGHGYTF.

The V and J genes are TRBV5-4 and TRBJ2-1; the D call may be TRBD1 or TRBD2 (5 bases each). Germline V gives CDR1 SGHNT, CDR2 YYREEE (reference sequence). V was pared by 7 bases and J by 1 base, with 12 bases between. This CDR3 has 14 amino acids. The CDR3 region is CASGRDVSYNEQFF. The CDR3 nucleotides are TGTGCCAGCGGTAGGGACGTTTCCTACAATGAGCAGTTCTTC. The full variable domain, with the rest looked up from reference TRBV5-4 and TRBJ2-1, is ETGVTQSPTHLIKTRGQQVTLRCSSQSGHNTVSWYQQALGQGPQFIFQYYREEENGRGNFPPRFSGLQFPNYSSELNVNALELDDSALYLCASGRDVSYNEQFFGPGTRLTVL.

The sample holds a few counts of this clone. The chain couples TRBV6-6 to TRBJ2-7; TRBD2 aligns across 10 bases. Germline CDR1 is MNHNY and CDR2 is SVGAGI (reference sequence). The CDR3 has 15 amino acids. The V gene end was trimmed by 6 bases and the J gene end by 2 bases; junction bases not matched to a gene: 7. CDR3 DNA sequence: TGTGCCAGCAGAGCCCGACTAGCGGGTACCTACGAGCAGTACTTC. Its translation: CASRARLAGTYEQYF.